This T cell receptor (beta chain) appears in the sequencing data of a study of control samples from healthy donors and cancer patients (dated by TCRdb to the early 2020s). V is cut by 3 bases and J by 8 bases, and the space between the germline ends is 4 bases. The germline V gene provides CDR1 SGHNT and CDR2 YENEEA. The CDR3 holds 11 amino acids from the cysteine to the phenylalanine. This entry keeps only the CDR3 DNA: 33 bases, framed from base 1. Remarks on this clone: Its antigen is currently not known. No base-level quality is on record; no much larger clone is a single base apart.

Preparation of the library involved the immunoSEQ multiplex PCR assay. What TCRdb holds here is the immuneACCESS table cut down to in-frame rearrangements. Part of the clones is not present; checked against another copy, under half of the missing clones reflect an unresolved V gene, and the others are unexplained. The sample table holds some 200,000 clones, of which around 92% were seen once. The ten largest make up over 1.2% of the sample. The clonotype originates from a woman aged 25 to 39 in good health. Recombination connected TRBV11-3 to TRBJ1-4; the D gene cannot be named for sure. The sequencing input was blood. The CDR3 protein sequence reads: CASSFDEKLFF. Here is the DNA: TGTGCCAGCAGCTTTGACGAAAAACTGTTTTTT. Outside the CDR3, residues come from the reference TRBV11-3 and TRBJ1-4 proteins, so the full variable domain is: EAGVVQSPRYKIIEKKQPVAFWCNPISGHNTLYWYLQNLGQGPELLIRYENEEAVDDSQLPKDRFSAERLKGVDSTLKIQPAELGDSAVYLCASSFDEKLFFGSGTQLSVL.